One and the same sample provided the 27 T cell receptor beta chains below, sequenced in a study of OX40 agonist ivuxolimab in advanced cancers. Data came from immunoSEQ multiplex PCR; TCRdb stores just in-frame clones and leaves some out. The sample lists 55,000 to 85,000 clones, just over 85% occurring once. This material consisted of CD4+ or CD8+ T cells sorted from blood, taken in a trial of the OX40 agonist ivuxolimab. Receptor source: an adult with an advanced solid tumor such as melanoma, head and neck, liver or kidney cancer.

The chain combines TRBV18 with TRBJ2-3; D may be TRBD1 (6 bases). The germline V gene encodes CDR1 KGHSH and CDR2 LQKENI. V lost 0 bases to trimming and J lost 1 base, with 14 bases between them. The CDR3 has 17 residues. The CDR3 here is CASSPPGAGVGTDTQYF. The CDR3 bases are TGTGCCAGCTCACCACCGGGGGCAGGGGTGGGCACAGATACGCAGTATTTT. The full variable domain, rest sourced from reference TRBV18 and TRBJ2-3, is NAGVMQNPRHLVRRRGQEARLRCSPMKGHSHVYWYRQLPEEGLKFMVYLQKENIIDESGMPKERFSAEFPKEGPSILRIQQVVRGDSAAYFCASSPPGAGVGTDTQYFGPGTRLTVL.

The DNA of the CDR3 is TGCAGCGTTGGTAGACAGGGGGCTGAGACCCAGTACTTC. It yields the protein CSVGRQGAETQYF. V usage is TRBV29-1 and J usage is TRBJ2-5, with 10 bases fitting TRBD1. This CDR3 is built from 13 residues. The V segment lost 4 bases and the J segment 5 bases; nucleotides outside the gene matches: 4. Germline-derived CDR1 and CDR2 are SQVTM and ANQGSEA.

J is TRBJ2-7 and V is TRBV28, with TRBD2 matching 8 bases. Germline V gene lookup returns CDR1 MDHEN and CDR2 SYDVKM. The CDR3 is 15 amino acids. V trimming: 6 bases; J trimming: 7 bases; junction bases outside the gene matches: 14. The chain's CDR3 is CASSLPSGRRGEQYF. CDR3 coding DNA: TGTGCCAGCAGCCTCCCCAGCGGGAGAAGAGGGGAGCAGTACTTC.

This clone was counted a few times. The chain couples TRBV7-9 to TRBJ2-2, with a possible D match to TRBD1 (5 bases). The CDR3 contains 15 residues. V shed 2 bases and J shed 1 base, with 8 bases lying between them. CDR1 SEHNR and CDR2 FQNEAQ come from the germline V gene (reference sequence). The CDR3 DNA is TGTGCCAGCAGCTTAACAGGACGGAACACCGGGGAGCTGTTTTTT. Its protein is CASSLTGRNTGELFF. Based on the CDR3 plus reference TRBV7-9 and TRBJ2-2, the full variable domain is DTGVSQNPRHKITKRGQNVTFRCDPISEHNRLYWYRQTLGQGPEFLTYFQNEAQLEKSRLLSDRFSAERPKGSFSTLEIQRTEQGDSAMYLCASSLTGRNTGELFFGEGSRLTVL.

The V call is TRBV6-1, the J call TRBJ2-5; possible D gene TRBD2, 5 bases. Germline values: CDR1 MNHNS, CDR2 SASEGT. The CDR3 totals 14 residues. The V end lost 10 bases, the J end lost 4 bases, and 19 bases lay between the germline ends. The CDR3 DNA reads TGTGCCACTCAGCCGGCCTGGAGGAGAGAGACCCAGTACTTC. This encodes CATQPAWRRETQYF.

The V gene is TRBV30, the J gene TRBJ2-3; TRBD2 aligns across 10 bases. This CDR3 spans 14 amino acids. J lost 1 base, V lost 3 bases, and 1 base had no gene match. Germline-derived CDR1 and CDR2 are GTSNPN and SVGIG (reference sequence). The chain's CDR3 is CAWRLAGGTDTQYF. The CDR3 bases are TGTGCCTGGAGGCTAGCGGGGGGCACAGATACGCAGTATTTT.

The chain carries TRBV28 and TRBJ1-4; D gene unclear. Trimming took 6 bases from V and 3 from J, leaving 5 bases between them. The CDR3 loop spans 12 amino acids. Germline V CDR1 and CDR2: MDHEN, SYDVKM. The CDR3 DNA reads TGTGCCAGCAGGGGCTCTAATGAAAAACTGTTTTTT. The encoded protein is CASRGSNEKLFF.

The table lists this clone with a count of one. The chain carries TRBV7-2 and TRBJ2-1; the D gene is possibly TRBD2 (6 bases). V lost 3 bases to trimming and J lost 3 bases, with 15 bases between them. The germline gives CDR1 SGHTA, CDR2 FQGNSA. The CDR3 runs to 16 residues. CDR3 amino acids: CASSFQLADYYNEQFF. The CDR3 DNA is TGTGCCAGCAGCTTTCAACTAGCAGATTACTACAATGAGCAGTTCTTC.

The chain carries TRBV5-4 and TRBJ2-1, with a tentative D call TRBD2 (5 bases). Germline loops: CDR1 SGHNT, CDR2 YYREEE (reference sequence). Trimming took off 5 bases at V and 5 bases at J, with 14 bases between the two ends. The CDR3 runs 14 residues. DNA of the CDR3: TGTGCCAGCAGTCTCGGACTGCAAGACAATGAGCAGTTCTTC. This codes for CASSLGLQDNEQFF.

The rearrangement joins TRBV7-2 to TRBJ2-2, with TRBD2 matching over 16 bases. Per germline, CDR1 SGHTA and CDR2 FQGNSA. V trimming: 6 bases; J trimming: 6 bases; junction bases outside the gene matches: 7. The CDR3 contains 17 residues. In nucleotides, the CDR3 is TGTGCCAGCAGGCCCGGGACTAGCGGGGGGGCTGCCGGGGAGCTGTTTTTT. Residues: CASRPGTSGGAAGELFF.

CDR3 amino acids: CASSFLAGEVSQEQYF. The DNA for the CDR3 is TGTGCCAGCAGTTTTTTAGCGGGAGAAGTATCGCAGGAGCAGTACTTC. The genes are TRBV28 and TRBJ2-7, with TRBD2 identical over 9 bases. J was trimmed by 7 bases and V by 3 bases; bases with no gene match: 13. CDR3 size: 16 residues. CDR1 and CDR2 (germline): MDHEN, SYDVKM.

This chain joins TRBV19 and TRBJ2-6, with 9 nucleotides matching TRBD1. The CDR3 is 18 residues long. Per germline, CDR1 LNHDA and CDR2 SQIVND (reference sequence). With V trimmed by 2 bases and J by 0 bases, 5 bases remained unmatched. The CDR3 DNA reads TGTGCCAGTAGTATAACGACAGGGGGTTTCTCTGGGGCCAACGTCCTGACTTTC. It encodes CASSITTGGFSGANVLTF.

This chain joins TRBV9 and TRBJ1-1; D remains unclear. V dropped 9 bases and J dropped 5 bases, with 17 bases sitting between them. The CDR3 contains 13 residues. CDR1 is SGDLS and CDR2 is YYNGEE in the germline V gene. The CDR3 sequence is CAIRAPASTEAFF. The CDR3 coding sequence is TGTGCCATCCGAGCCCCCGCAAGTACTGAAGCTTTCTTT.

CDR3 sequence (DNA): TGTGCCAGCAGGCTGACAGGCGGAATTTCCTACGAGCAGTACTTC. This encodes CASRLTGGISYEQYF. The V and J genes are TRBV2 and TRBJ2-7; TRBD1 might be the D (6 bases). Per germline, CDR1 SNHLY and CDR2 FYNNEI. The CDR3 spans 15 residues. Trimming removed 6 bases at V and 1 base at J, with 16 bases between.

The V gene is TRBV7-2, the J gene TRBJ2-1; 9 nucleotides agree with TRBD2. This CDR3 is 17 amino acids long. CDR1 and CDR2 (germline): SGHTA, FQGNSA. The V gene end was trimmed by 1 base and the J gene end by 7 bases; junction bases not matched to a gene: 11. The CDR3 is CASSLVGGGASWNEQFF. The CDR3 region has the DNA TGTGCCAGCAGCTTAGTGGGCGGGGGGGCGTCATGGAATGAGCAGTTCTTC.

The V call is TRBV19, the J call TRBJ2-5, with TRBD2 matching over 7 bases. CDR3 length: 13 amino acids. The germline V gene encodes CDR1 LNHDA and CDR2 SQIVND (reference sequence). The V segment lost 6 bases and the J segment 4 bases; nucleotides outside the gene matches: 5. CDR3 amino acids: CASRTPGGETQYF. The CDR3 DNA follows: TGTGCCAGTAGGACGCCGGGGGGAGAGACCCAGTACTTC.

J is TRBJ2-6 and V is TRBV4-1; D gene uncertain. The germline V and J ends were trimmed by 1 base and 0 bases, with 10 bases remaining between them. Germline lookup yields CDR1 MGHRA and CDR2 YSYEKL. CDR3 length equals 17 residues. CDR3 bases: TGCGCCAGCAGCCAAGTCCATGCAAGCTCTGGGGCCAACGTCCTGACTTTC. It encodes CASSQVHASSGANVLTF.

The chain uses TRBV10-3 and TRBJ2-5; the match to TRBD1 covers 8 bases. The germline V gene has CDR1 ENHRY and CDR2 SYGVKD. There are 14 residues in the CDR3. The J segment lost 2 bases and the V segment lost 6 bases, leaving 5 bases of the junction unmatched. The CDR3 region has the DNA TGTGCCATCAGCCCTACAGGGGGACAAGAGACCCAGTACTTC. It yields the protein CAISPTGGQETQYF.

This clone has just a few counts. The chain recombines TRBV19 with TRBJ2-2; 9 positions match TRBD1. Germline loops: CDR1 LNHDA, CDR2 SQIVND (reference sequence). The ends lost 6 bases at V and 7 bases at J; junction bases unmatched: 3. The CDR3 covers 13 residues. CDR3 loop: CASSRDRVGELFF. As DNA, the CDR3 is TGTGCCAGTAGCAGGGACAGGGTCGGGGAGCTGTTTTTT.

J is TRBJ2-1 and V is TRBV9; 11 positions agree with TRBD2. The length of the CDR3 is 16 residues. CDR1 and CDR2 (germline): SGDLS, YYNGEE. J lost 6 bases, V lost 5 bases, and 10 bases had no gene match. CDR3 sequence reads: CASSSLAGGSGNEQFF. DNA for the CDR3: TGTGCCAGCAGTTCGCTAGCGGGGGGCTCTGGCAATGAGCAGTTCTTC.

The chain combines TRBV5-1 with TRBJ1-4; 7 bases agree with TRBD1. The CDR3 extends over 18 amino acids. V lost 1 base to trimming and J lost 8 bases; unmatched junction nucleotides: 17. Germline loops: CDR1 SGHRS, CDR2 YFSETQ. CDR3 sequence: CASSLSGQAGVRGEKLFF. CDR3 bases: TGCGCCAGCAGCTTGTCCGGACAGGCTGGAGTGAGGGGGGAAAAACTGTTTTTT.

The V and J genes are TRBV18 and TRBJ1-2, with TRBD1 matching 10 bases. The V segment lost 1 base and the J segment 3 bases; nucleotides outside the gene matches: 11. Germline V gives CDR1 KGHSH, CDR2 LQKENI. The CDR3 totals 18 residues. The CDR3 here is CASSPQGQGQGKYYGYTF. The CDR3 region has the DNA TGTGCCAGCTCACCACAAGGCCAGGGACAGGGGAAGTACTATGGCTACACCTTC.

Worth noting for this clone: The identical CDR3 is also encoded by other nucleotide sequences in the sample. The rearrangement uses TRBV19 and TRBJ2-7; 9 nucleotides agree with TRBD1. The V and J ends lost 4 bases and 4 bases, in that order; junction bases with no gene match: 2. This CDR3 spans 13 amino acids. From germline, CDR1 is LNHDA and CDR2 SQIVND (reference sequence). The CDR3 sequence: CASSRDRAYEQYF. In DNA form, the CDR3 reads TGTGCCAGTAGTAGGGACAGGGCATACGAGCAGTACTTC.

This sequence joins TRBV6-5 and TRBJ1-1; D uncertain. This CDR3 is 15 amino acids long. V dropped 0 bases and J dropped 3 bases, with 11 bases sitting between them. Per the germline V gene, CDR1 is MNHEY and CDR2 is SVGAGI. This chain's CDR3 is CASSYSMRVHTEAFF. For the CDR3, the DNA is TGTGCCAGCAGTTACTCGATGCGCGTCCACACTGAAGCTTTCTTT.

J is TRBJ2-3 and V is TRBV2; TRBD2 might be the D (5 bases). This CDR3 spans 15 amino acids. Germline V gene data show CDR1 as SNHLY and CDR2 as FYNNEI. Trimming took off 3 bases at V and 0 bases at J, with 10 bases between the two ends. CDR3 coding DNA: TGTGCCAGCAGTGACGCCAGGACTAGCACAGATACGCAGTATTTT. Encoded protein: CASSDARTSTDTQYF.

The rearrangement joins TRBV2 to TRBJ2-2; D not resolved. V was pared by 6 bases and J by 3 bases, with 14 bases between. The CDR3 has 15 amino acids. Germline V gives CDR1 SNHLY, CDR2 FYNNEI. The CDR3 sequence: CASRRLEGYTGELFF. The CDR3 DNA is TGTGCCAGCAGGAGGCTCGAAGGTTACACCGGGGAGCTGTTTTTT.

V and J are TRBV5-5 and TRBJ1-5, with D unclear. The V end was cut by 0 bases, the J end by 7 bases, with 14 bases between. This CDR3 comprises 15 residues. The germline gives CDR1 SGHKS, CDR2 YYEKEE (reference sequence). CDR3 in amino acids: CASSLGPEMTQPQHF. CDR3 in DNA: TGTGCCAGCAGCTTGGGTCCCGAAATGACGCAGCCCCAGCATTTT.